This TCR beta chain is from a study of long-term antiretroviral therapy in people with HIV. An immunoSEQ assay, version v3.0, was performed at survey level. Assay: immunoSEQ multiplex PCR; the TCRdb copy retains only in-frame clones and omits some. Of 15,000 to 20,000 clones listed, 80% to 90% are singletons. V lost 7 bases to trimming and J lost 5 bases, with 12 bases between them. CDR3 size: 13 residues. Germline CDR1 and CDR2: ENHRY and SYGVKD. The origin of this receptor is a man aged 18 to 30 with HIV. This chain links TRBV10-3 with TRBJ2-1, with D possibly being TRBD2 (5 bases). The specimen comprised unsorted PBMCs, sampled 2.1 years after starting antiretroviral therapy. The CDR3 coding sequence is TGTGCCATCAATCGGGGAGACGACAATGAGCAGTTCTTC. Translated, it gives CAINRGDDNEQFF.